Shown below are 23 T cell receptor beta chains from a single sample sequenced in a study of T-cell memory formation after mild COVID-19. Each CDR3 protein is one row after TCRdb ran MiXCR on the 5' RACE reads. This table holds tens of thousands of distinct CDR3 sequences, less than 9.5% found once. The sequenced sample consisted of PBMCs or a T cell subset sorted from them (not recorded which). The receptors here all came from a man aged 18 to 29 who had mild COVID-19 (a few samples of this study predate the infection). Cell type and time point are not known.

In this sample, this clonotype turned up many times. The chain is built from TRBV20-1 and TRBJ1-5; D gene ambiguous. Germline CDR1 reads DFQATT; CDR2 reads SNEGSKA (reference sequence). The ends were cut back, 0 bases at V and 7 bases at J, with 10 bases in the middle. The length of the CDR3 is 13 residues. The CDR3 sequence: CSARDLGQQPQHF. Written as DNA, the CDR3 is TGCAGTGCTAGAGATTTGGGTCAGCAGCCCCAGCATTTT.

The genes are TRBV6-5 and TRBJ1-1; D is undetermined. Germline CDR1 reads MNHEY; CDR2 reads SVGAGI. This CDR3 has 14 residues. Trimming stripped 7 bases from V and 2 bases from J, with 14 bases between. The CDR3 coding sequence is TGTGCCAGCATTAGGAGCCAGGCTAACACTGAAGCTTTCTTT. This sequence encodes CASIRSQANTEAFF.

This chain joins TRBV18 and TRBJ2-1; 12 positions agree with TRBD2. Germline V gene sequence: CDR1 KGHSH, CDR2 LQKENI. V dropped 3 bases and J dropped 7; count of bases not matched to a gene: 4. The CDR3 has 15 residues. DNA for the CDR3: TGTGCCAGCTCACCCGGACTAGCGGGGTTGAATGAGCAGTTCTTC. Encoded protein: CASSPGLAGLNEQFF.

The chain uses TRBV6-2 or TRBV6-3 and TRBJ1-2; D gene unclear. Trimming removed 6 bases from V and 8 bases from J, with 10 bases in between. The germline gives CDR1 MNHEY, CDR2 SVGEGT. This CDR3 is 11 amino acids long. The CDR3 DNA sequence: TGTGCCAGCAGCGGCCTCTTGGGCTACACCTTC. This sequence encodes CASSGLLGYTF.

This clonotype was seen at least ten times. This sequence joins TRBV27 and TRBJ2-1; 8 bases map to TRBD2. In germline, CDR1 is MNHEY, CDR2 SMNVEV (reference sequence). J lost 1 base, V lost 2 bases, and 4 bases had no gene match. The CDR3 is made up of 16 amino acids. DNA for the CDR3: TGTGCCAGCAGTTTACGGCGGGGGGATTCCTACAATGAGCAGTTCTTC. It encodes CASSLRRGDSYNEQFF.

V and J are TRBV28 and TRBJ2-7, with 7 nucleotides matching TRBD2. V shed 2 bases and J 2 bases; nucleotides not matched to a gene: 9. The CDR3 consists of 16 residues. Germline V lookup: CDR1 MDHEN, CDR2 SYDVKM. CDR3: CASSLEGGGGTYEQYV. For the CDR3, the DNA is TGTGCCAGCAGTTTAGAAGGCGGCGGGGGAACCTACGAGCAGTACGTC.

This clonotype was seen many times. The chain has TRBV29-1 and TRBJ2-5; 8 nucleotides match TRBD1. V was clipped by 3 bases and J by 4 bases; unmatched bases: 1. From germline, CDR1 is SQVTM and CDR2 ANQGSEA. The CDR3 length is 12 residues. The CDR3 DNA follows: TGCAGCGTTGATGGACAGGGAGAGACCCAGTACTTC. Translation gives CSVDGQGETQYF. Complete variable domain (other parts from reference TRBV29-1 and TRBJ2-5): SAVISQKPSRDICQRGTSLTIQCQVDSQVTMMFWYRQQPGQSLTLIATANQGSEATYESGFVIDKFPISRPNLTFSTLTVSNMSPEDSSIYLCSVDGQGETQYFGPGTRLLVL.

This sequence joins TRBV5-1 and TRBJ1-6, with a possible D match to TRBD1 (5 bases). Trimming left V 0 bases short and J 5 bases short, with 12 bases between. This CDR3 has 16 amino acids. Germline CDR1 and CDR2: SGHRS and YFSETQ. CDR3 loop: CASSLVGSGNNSPLHF. The CDR3 DNA reads TGCGCCAGCAGCTTGGTCGGTTCAGGGAATAATTCACCCCTCCACTTT.

J is TRBJ1-2 and V is TRBV20-1; 8 bases line up with TRBD1. This CDR3 region has 12 residues. CDR1 is DFQATT and CDR2 is SNEGSKA in the germline V gene (reference sequence). V lost 6 bases, J lost 4 bases, and 4 bases stayed unmatched. Here the CDR3 DNA reads TGCAGTGCCGGACAGGGCGGCTATGGCTACACCTTC. Its protein product is CSAGQGGYGYTF.

This chain connects TRBV4-1 to TRBJ2-6, with 7 bases that match TRBD2. Looked up from germline, CDR1 is MGHRA and CDR2 is YSYEKL. The CDR3 is 16 residues long. The ends lost 4 bases at V and 2 bases at J; junction bases unmatched: 5. CDR3 sequence: CASSRGGFAGANVLTF. Here the CDR3 DNA reads TGCGCCAGCAGCCGGGGGGGGTTCGCTGGGGCCAACGTCCTGACTTTC.

This chain uses TRBV7-3 with TRBJ1-1; D is unclear. In germline, CDR1 is SGHTA, CDR2 FQGTGA. Trimming took 4 bases from V and 0 from J, leaving 6 bases between them. The CDR3 contains 13 residues. The CDR3 loop is CASSSGMNTEAFF. The CDR3 DNA follows: TGTGCCAGCAGCTCGGGTATGAACACTGAAGCTTTCTTT.

This clonotype has just a few counts. The chain is built from TRBV5-1 and TRBJ2-1, with 8 bases matching TRBD1. With 0 bases clipped from V and 12 bases from J, the junction kept 8 bases outside the gene matches. The CDR3 is made up of 14 amino acids. CDR1 is SGHRS, CDR2 YFSETQ, per germline. CDR3 loop: CASSLDPGGRMQFF. CDR3 nucleotide sequence: TGCGCCAGCAGCTTGGATCCAGGGGGCCGTATGCAGTTCTTC.

This sequence joins TRBV15 and TRBJ1-1; D remains ambiguous. Trimming cost V 0 bases and J 4 bases, with 12 bases left between them. Per the germline V gene, CDR1 is LNHNV and CDR2 is YYDKDF (reference sequence). The length of the CDR3 is 15 residues. CDR3 amino acids: CATSREPNGGTEAFF. The CDR3 region has the DNA TGTGCCACCAGCAGAGAACCGAACGGAGGCACTGAAGCTTTCTTT.

The V call is TRBV6-5, the J call TRBJ2-1, with TRBD2 matching over 12 bases. J was trimmed by 6 bases and V by 6 bases; bases with no gene match: 3. Germline loops: CDR1 MNHEY, CDR2 SVGAGI. CDR3 size: 14 residues. CDR3 sequence (DNA): TGTGCCAGCAGGACTAGCGGGGGCCTCAATGAGCAGTTCTTC. Translating gives CASRTSGGLNEQFF.

This clonotype came up a few times. Mismatch with germline at one junction end may stem from a read error. This chain joins TRBV7-9 and TRBJ1-2, with 8 bases fitting TRBD1. CDR1 and CDR2 (germline): SEHNR, FQNEAQ (reference sequence). The CDR3 consists of 14 residues. The CDR3 DNA follows: TGTGCCAGCCGCTTAGACAGGGGACACTATGGCTACACCTTC. It specifies CASRLDRGHYGYTF.

This clonotype has ten or more counts. The chain combines TRBV12-3 or TRBV12-4 with TRBJ2-7, with D perhaps matching TRBD2 (5 bases). There are 14 residues in the CDR3. V dropped 5 bases and J dropped 0 bases, with 11 bases sitting between them. This CDR3 reads CASSLGGGSYEQYV. CDR3 DNA: TGTGCCAGCAGTCTAGGTGGAGGCTCCTACGAGCAGTACGTC.

By share, this clonotype ranks as medium-sized. The chain carries TRBV12-3 or TRBV12-4 and TRBJ2-1, with no clear D. V dropped 3 bases and J dropped 5 bases, with 5 bases sitting between them. The length of the CDR3 is 12 residues. For the CDR3, the DNA is TGTGCCAGCAGTTTTGAGGACAATGAGCAGTTCTTC. As protein: CASSFEDNEQFF.

The chain couples TRBV4-1 to TRBJ2-3; 8 nucleotides match TRBD2. J gave up 0 bases and V 1 base, and 15 bases lay outside the gene matches. The CDR3 runs to 20 residues. Germline CDR1 MGHRA, CDR2 YSYEKL. The CDR3: CASSQAKLAEYLPSTDTQYF. The CDR3 DNA reads TGCGCCAGCAGCCAAGCGAAACTAGCGGAGTACCTCCCTAGCACAGATACGCAGTATTTT.

This clonotype was seen ten or more times. The chain is built from TRBV10-3 and TRBJ2-3; 7 nucleotides align to TRBD1. The germline V gene encodes CDR1 ENHRY and CDR2 SYGVKD. This CDR3 has 14 residues. Germline trimming cut 2 bases from V and 1 base from J; bases unmatched to any gene: 0. This CDR3 is CAISETGGTDTQYF. In nucleotides, the CDR3 is TGTGCCATCAGTGAGACAGGGGGCACAGATACGCAGTATTTT.

As DNA, the CDR3 is TGTGCCAGCAGCTTCTCCGGGACTAGCGGGGGGGCTTACAATGAGCAGTTCTTC. It is translated as CASSFSGTSGGAYNEQFF. The chain uses TRBV7-2 and TRBJ2-1, with 16 positions matching TRBD2. Germline values: CDR1 SGHTA, CDR2 FQGNSA. The length of the CDR3 is 18 residues. Losses at the gene ends were 3 bases for V and 4 bases for J; bases not matched to a gene: 6.

The chain uses TRBV23-1 and TRBJ2-7; TRBD1 is a possible D gene (5 bases). TRBV23-1 is given ORF status, its function remaining uncertain. Trimming pared 9 bases from V and 4 bases from J, leaving 22 bases between. The CDR3 extends over 15 amino acids. The CDR3 DNA sequence: TGCGCCAGTCGAAGGGGCAGGGTAGAGAAGTACGAGCAGTACGTC. This translates into CASRRGRVEKYEQYV.

The chain uses TRBV11-2 and TRBJ2-1; D remains unclear. This CDR3 is built from 11 residues. Germline loops: CDR1 SGHAT, CDR2 FQNNGV. Trimming cost V 3 bases and J 13 bases, with 10 bases left between them. CDR3 DNA: TGTGCCAGCAGCTTGCCCCCTCAACAGTTCTTC. Residues: CASSLPPQQFF.

This clonotype has only a few counts. CDR3: CASLAGAGNTIYF. CDR3 in DNA: TGTGCCAGCCTGGCAGGGGCTGGAAACACCATATATTTT. V usage is TRBV12-3 or TRBV12-4 and J usage is TRBJ1-3, with D perhaps TRBD1 (6 bases). Trimming took off 8 bases at V and 2 bases at J, with 10 bases between the two ends. The CDR3 has 13 residues.